Listed here is a single T cell receptor beta chain. The antigen is not known. A much larger clonotype is one base distant, so this may be a read error. Germline V gene sequence: CDR1 SGHAT, CDR2 FQNNGV. V was pared by 8 bases and J by 2 bases, with 11 bases between. The CDR3 spans 13 residues. The entry originates in a study of T cell repertoires in cytomegalovirus infection. Study details: CMV infection together with matching HLA type was indicated by public TCR beta signatures. Study results and caveats: Summed frequency of shared TCR beta families picked out CMV carriers who also had the relevant HLA. Dominating the ex vivo response were TCR beta clonotypes that were CMV-specific and HLA-C-restricted.

TCRdb reprocessed the reads with MiXCR, giving one entry per CDR3 protein. The sample includes some 600,000 distinct CDR3 sequences, roughly 24% of them seen just once. V usage is TRBV11-2 and J usage is TRBJ2-3; D gene ambiguous. This receptor was identified in a human donor in good health (CMV status not recorded). Some clones in this sample may be carry-over from other donors' samples. The material sequenced was CD8+ T cells from PBMCs. The CDR3 reads CASCAPLTDTQYF. The CDR3 coding sequence is TGTGCCAGCTGTGCCCCCCTCACAGATACGCAGTATTTT.